This T cell receptor (beta chain) was identified during a study of identical twins. Each CDR3 protein is one row after TCRdb ran MiXCR on the 5' RACE reads. The data show 400,000 to 550,000 distinct CDR3 sequences, with 20% to 25% seen just once and roughly 0.91% held by the top ten. Trimming cost V 5 bases and J 9 bases, with 14 bases left between them. The CDR3 has 13 residues. The same sample was also used in a study of T cells expressing NK-cell markers.

The J gene is TRBJ1-5, the V gene TRBV12-3 or TRBV12-4, with a tentative D call TRBD1 (6 bases). What was sequenced was CD4+ T cells sorted from blood. The sequence was obtained from a young woman in good health. The CDR3 bases are TGTGCCAGCAGTCTCCCCCCAGGGGCGCCCCAGCATTTT. It translates to CASSLPPGAPQHF.